These 16 T cell receptor beta chains were all obtained from the same sample, sequenced in a study of Ad26.COV2.S vaccination and SARS-CoV-2 variants. Treatment specified: around 19 received Ad26.COV2.S at low or high dose, single or two shots; roughly five received placebo; per-sample allocation not given. The investigators took samples on day 63 after the first vaccine or placebo injection. Profiled with immunoSEQ multiplex PCR; TCRdb holds only in-frame clones, not every one. Of under 300,000 clones in the sample, 70% to 90% are singletons; the top ten hold just under 3%. The sample here was peripheral blood, taken in a trial of Ad26.COV2.S vaccine versus placebo. These receptors came from a person between 18 and 60 years old who received the Ad26.COV2.S COVID-19 vaccine or a placebo.

V is TRBV7-9 and J is TRBJ2-5; a possible D gene is TRBD1 (5 bases). CDR3 length: 15 residues. Trimming removed 2 bases from V and 2 bases from J, with 12 bases in between. The germline gives CDR1 SEHNR, CDR2 FQNEAQ (reference sequence). The CDR3 DNA sequence: TGTGCCAGCAGCTTAACTTTTGACAGACAAGAGACCCAGTACTTC. It is translated as CASSLTFDRQETQYF.

The chain's CDR3 is CASSSRVGYTF. As DNA, the CDR3 is TGTGCCAGCAGCTCCCGGGTTGGCTACACCTTC. The V and J genes are TRBV11-1 and TRBJ1-2; D is unresolved. Trimming removed 4 bases from V and 7 bases from J, with 7 bases in between. CDR1 is SGHAT and CDR2 is FQDESV in the germline V gene (reference sequence). This CDR3 comprises 11 residues.

CDR3 sequence reads: CASSKRTGMTSGKSGNEQFF. The CDR3 DNA is TGTGCCAGCAGCAAAAGGACAGGGATGACTAGCGGGAAAAGTGGCAATGAGCAGTTCTTC. The chain employs TRBV7-6 and TRBJ2-1; 11 bases fit TRBD2. The CDR3 length is 20 residues. Germline-derived CDR1 and CDR2 are SGHVS and FNYEAQ. V lost 5 bases to trimming and J lost 6 bases; unmatched junction nucleotides: 21.

V gene TRBV4-1 combines with J gene TRBJ1-2; TRBD1 is a possible D gene (5 bases). The CDR3 is made up of 14 amino acids. Germline loops: CDR1 MGHRA, CDR2 YSYEKL. The germline V and J ends were trimmed by 0 bases and 6 bases, with 11 bases remaining between them. CDR3 sequence: CASSQEPGGDGYTF. CDR3 in DNA: TGCGCCAGCAGCCAAGAACCCGGGGGGGATGGCTACACCTTC.

This chain uses TRBV11-3 with TRBJ2-4; D is tentatively TRBD1 or TRBD2 (5 bases each). Germline CDR1 is SGHNT and CDR2 is YENEEA. The CDR3 has 14 amino acids. The ends were cut back, 8 bases at V and 0 bases at J, with 11 bases in the middle. CDR3 coding DNA: TGTGCCAGCTCGGGACCGGAAGCCAAAAACATTCAGTACTTC. Translated, it gives CASSGPEAKNIQYF.

The chain carries TRBV6-2 or TRBV6-3 and TRBJ2-1, with 10 bases lining up with TRBD2. After removal of 2 bases from V and 0 bases from J, the junction contained 4 bases not matched to a gene. CDR1 and CDR2 (germline): MNHEY, SVGEGT. This CDR3 has 17 amino acids. The CDR3 DNA is TGTGCCAGCAGTTACCGTGCTAGCGGGAGCTCCTACAATGAGCAGTTCTTC. This translates into CASSYRASGSSYNEQFF.

This CDR3 is CASSQPFRDRGLYSNQPQHF. The CDR3, as DNA: TGTGCCAGCAGCCAGCCATTCCGGGACAGGGGACTTTATAGCAATCAGCCCCAGCATTTT. J is TRBJ1-5 and V is TRBV4-2; the match to TRBD1 covers 10 bases. Germline V gives CDR1 LGHNA, CDR2 YNFKEQ. V lost 3 bases to trimming and J lost 0 bases; unmatched junction nucleotides: 14. This CDR3 comprises 20 residues.

The DNA of the CDR3 is TGTGCCAGCAGGCTAAACAGTAACTATGGCTACACCTTC. It is translated as CASRLNSNYGYTF. The chain has TRBV12-3 or TRBV12-4 and TRBJ1-2; D is unclear. V lost 6 bases to trimming and J lost 1 base, with 9 bases between them. CDR3 size: 13 residues.

This chain connects TRBV11-2 to TRBJ2-7; 10 bases match TRBD2. Germline trimming cut 5 bases from V and 0 bases from J; bases unmatched to any gene: 7. There are 16 residues in the CDR3. Germline V gene data show CDR1 as SGHAT and CDR2 as FQNNGV. The CDR3: CASSPGSGRRSYEQYV. As DNA, the CDR3 is TGTGCCAGCAGCCCCGGTAGCGGGAGGCGCTCCTACGAGCAGTACGTC.

The chain carries TRBV7-2 and TRBJ2-7, with D unclear. V lost 2 bases, J lost 4 bases, and 3 bases lay in between. The CDR3 contains 11 residues. The germline V gene has CDR1 SGHTA and CDR2 FQGNSA. CDR3 region: CASSLLYEQYF. As DNA, the CDR3 is TGTGCCAGCAGCTTACTTTACGAGCAGTACTTC.

The J gene is TRBJ1-2, the V gene TRBV19; D is undetermined. This CDR3 is built from 19 residues. The V and J ends lost 7 bases and 6 bases respectively, with 33 bases between them. Germline assignment: CDR1 LNHDA and CDR2 SQIVND (reference sequence). The CDR3 coding sequence is TGTGCCAGTATCTCAAGAGAGTTTCTGTCCCCATCGGGTCTTAATGGCTACACCTTC. It codes for CASISREFLSPSGLNGYTF.

The gene calls are TRBV7-6 and TRBJ2-3; 7 bases match TRBD2. CDR1 is SGHVS, CDR2 FNYEAQ, per germline. The length of the CDR3 is 19 residues. The V and J ends lost 3 bases and 0 bases, in that order; junction bases with no gene match: 15. CDR3 residues: CASSFEAIAGDLSTDTQYF. CDR3 DNA: TGTGCCAGCAGCTTCGAGGCAATTGCGGGGGACCTTAGCACAGATACGCAGTATTTT. Complete variable domain (other parts from reference TRBV7-6 and TRBJ2-3): GAGVSQSPRYKVTKRGQDVALRCDPISGHVSLYWYRQALGQGPEFLTYFNYEAQQDKSGLPNDRFSAERPEGSISTLTIQRTEQRDSAMYRCASSFEAIAGDLSTDTQYFGPGTRLTVL.

The genes are TRBV6-5 and TRBJ2-7; D remains unclear. This CDR3 spans 16 amino acids. CDR1 is MNHEY, CDR2 SVGAGI, per germline. Trimming pared 2 bases from V and 4 bases from J, leaving 18 bases between. In DNA form, the CDR3 reads TGTGCCAGCAGTTACGGGGTCAGGCTCCAGACTTACGAGCAGTACGTC. This translates into CASSYGVRLQTYEQYV.

The chain links TRBV9 to TRBJ2-3; D uncertain. Per the germline V gene, CDR1 is SGDLS and CDR2 is YYNGEE. The CDR3 consists of 13 residues. The V gene lost 3 bases and the J gene lost 3 bases, with 8 bases spanning the gap. The CDR3 is CASSGGTTDTQYF. Written as DNA, the CDR3 is TGTGCCAGCAGCGGGGGAACAACAGATACGCAGTATTTT.

This chain joins TRBV24-1 and TRBJ2-3, with D uncertain. Germline CDR1 KGHDR, CDR2 SFDVKD. The germline V and J ends were trimmed by 7 bases and 0 bases, with 10 bases remaining between them. The CDR3 has 14 amino acids. CDR3 residues: CATRRSSSTDTQYF. The CDR3 DNA sequence: TGTGCCACCAGGAGGAGCTCTAGCACAGATACGCAGTATTTT.

The chain uses TRBV30 and TRBJ1-1, with D uncertain. V lost 2 bases and J 1 base, leaving 11 bases between the germline ends. CDR1 and CDR2 from the germline V gene are GTSNPN and SVGIG (reference sequence). This CDR3 is built from 14 residues. The DNA for the CDR3 is TGTGCCTGGAGTTTCCTCGTGCCGAACACTGAAGCTTTCTTT. This translates into CAWSFLVPNTEAFF.